The 9 T cell receptor beta chains in this list originate from one sample, sequenced in a study of a mutant IDH1 vaccine in newly diagnosed glioma. Sample time point: week 23, last vaccination. All doses held 300 ug of mutant IDH1 20-mer peptide, with topical imiquimod. Antigens for these TCRs are unknown. Data came from immunoSEQ multiplex PCR; TCRdb stores just in-frame clones and leaves some out. The sample has 50,000 to 60,000 clones, approximately 80% seen once; the top ten hold 6.2%. The source was PBMCs, collected from a glioma patient whose treatment included an IDH1 peptide vaccine. These receptors were collected from a man aged 35 to 55 with glioma.

The gene calls are TRBV4-1 and TRBJ2-6; the match to TRBD1 covers 11 bases. Germline CDR1 reads MGHRA; CDR2 reads YSYEKL. CDR3 size: 17 residues. Trimming took 4 bases from V and 3 from J; bases not matched to a gene: 5. Written as DNA, the CDR3 is TGCGCCAGCAGCCCCGGACAGGGGGCGGGTGGGGCCAACGTCCTGACTTTC. This codes for CASSPGQGAGGANVLTF.

The gene calls are TRBV7-9 and TRBJ2-7, with 7 bases lining up with TRBD2. Germline lookup yields CDR1 SEHNR and CDR2 FQNEAQ (reference sequence). The CDR3 extends over 14 amino acids. V shed 1 base, J shed 5 bases, and the junction held 5 bases outside the gene matches. This CDR3 reads CASSLGGGVDEQYF. In DNA, the CDR3 is TGTGCCAGCAGCTTAGGTGGGGGGGTGGACGAGCAGTACTTC.

V gene TRBV2 combines with J gene TRBJ1-4; TRBD1 matches at 9 bases. The CDR3 totals 15 residues. The trim removed 2 bases at V and 4 bases at J, leaving 2 bases unmatched. Germline CDR1 SNHLY, CDR2 FYNNEI. The CDR3, as DNA: TGTGCCAGCAGTGAACGGGACAGGGTTAATGAAAAACTGTTTTTT. Translation: CASSERDRVNEKLFF.

The chain is built from TRBV2 and TRBJ1-2, with 7 bases aligning to TRBD1. The CDR3 consists of 13 residues. The V gene end was trimmed by 4 bases and the J gene end by 2 bases; junction bases not matched to a gene: 1. CDR1 is SNHLY, CDR2 FYNNEI, per germline. The CDR3 coding sequence is TGTGCCAGCAGTGCACAGGGGAACTATGGCTACACCTTC. Encoded protein: CASSAQGNYGYTF.

The gene calls are TRBV5-6 and TRBJ1-6, with a tentative D call TRBD1 (5 bases). Looked up from germline, CDR1 is SGHDT and CDR2 is YYEEEE. V dropped 5 bases and J dropped 6 bases, with 12 bases sitting between them. The CDR3 totals 14 residues. CDR3 sequence reads: CASRGGTVNSPLHF. DNA for the CDR3: TGTGCCAGCAGAGGCGGGACGGTTAATTCACCCCTCCACTTT.

The J gene is TRBJ2-1, the V gene TRBV5-8; 7 bases line up with TRBD1. J lost 1 base, V lost 3 bases, and 10 bases had no gene match. Germline lookup yields CDR1 SGHTS and CDR2 YDEGEE. This CDR3 contains 17 residues. This CDR3 is CASSSVGGLLSYNEQFF. The DNA for the CDR3 is TGTGCCAGCAGCTCAGTAGGGGGCTTGTTATCCTACAATGAGCAGTTCTTC.

V gene TRBV6-5 combines with J gene TRBJ2-4, with a possible D match to TRBD1 (6 bases). From germline, CDR1 is MNHEY and CDR2 SVGAGI. The CDR3 covers 14 residues. Trimming left V 5 bases short and J 7 bases short, with 15 bases between. This CDR3 reads CASSVDSLRNIQYF. The CDR3 region has the DNA TGTGCCAGCAGTGTGGACAGTCTTCGGAACATTCAGTACTTC.

The J gene is TRBJ2-1, the V gene TRBV5-4, with TRBD1 as a possible D gene (5 bases). Germline CDR1 is SGHNT and CDR2 is YYREEE (reference sequence). The CDR3 has 14 residues. The V and J ends lost 5 bases and 0 bases respectively, with 9 bases between them. The CDR3 DNA is TGTGCCAGCAGGCCACAGGACTCCTACAATGAGCAGTTCTTC. This codes for CASRPQDSYNEQFF.

The J gene is TRBJ1-1, the V gene TRBV7-9; D is possibly TRBD1 (6 bases). The germline V gene encodes CDR1 SEHNR and CDR2 FQNEAQ (reference sequence). This CDR3 has 15 residues. Deletions cut 5 bases from V and 0 bases from J, with 13 bases between. DNA for the CDR3: TGTGCCAGCAGCCCTAAGGGGGGGATGAACACTGAAGCTTTCTTT. Its protein is CASSPKGGMNTEAFF. The full variable domain, its missing parts supplied by reference TRBV7-9 and TRBJ1-1, is DTGVSQNPRHKITKRGQNVTFRCDPISEHNRLYWYRQTLGQGPEFLTYFQNEAQLEKSRLLSDRFSAERPKGSFSTLEIQRTEQGDSAMYLCASSPKGGMNTEAFFGQGTRLTVV.